The source of this T cell receptor (beta chain) is a study of cytomegalovirus exposure and HLA in healthy donors. Study findings and constraints: The only immune exposure information that was available was CMV serostatus.

This CDR3 is built from 16 residues. V was pared by 6 bases and J by 1 base, with 11 bases of the junction left unmatched. Germline loops: CDR1 LNHDA, CDR2 SQIVND (reference sequence). 13 Jbeta primers and 60 Vbeta primers were used for the PCR. Clones were sequenced by immunoSEQ multiplex PCR, and TCRdb holds only the in-frame ones, with some missing. The sample contains 100,000 to 150,000 clones, 70% to 80% of which appear only once. As to this clone: Its cognate antigen is unknown.

This clonotype originated in a man aged 25 to 40 in good health and CMV-seronegative. The rearrangement joins TRBV19 to TRBJ1-1; 7 bases align to TRBD1. Sequencing was performed on PBMCs. The CDR3 bases are TGTGCCAGTAGGACGGGGGGGACAGCGAAGAACACTGAAGCTTTCTTT. Translation: CASRTGGTAKNTEAFF.